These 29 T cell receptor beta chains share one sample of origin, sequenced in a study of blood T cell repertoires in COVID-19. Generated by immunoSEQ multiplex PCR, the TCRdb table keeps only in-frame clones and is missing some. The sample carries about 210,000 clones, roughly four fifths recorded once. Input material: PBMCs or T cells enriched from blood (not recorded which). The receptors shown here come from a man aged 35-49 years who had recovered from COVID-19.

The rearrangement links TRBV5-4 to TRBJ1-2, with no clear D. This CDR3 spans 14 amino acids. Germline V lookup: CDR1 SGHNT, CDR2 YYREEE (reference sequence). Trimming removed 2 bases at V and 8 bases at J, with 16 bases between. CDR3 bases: TGTGCCAGCAGCTTCGCCACACATGATAAAGGCTACACCTTC. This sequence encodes CASSFATHDKGYTF. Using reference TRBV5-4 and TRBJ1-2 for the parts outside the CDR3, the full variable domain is ETGVTQSPTHLIKTRGQQVTLRCSSQSGHNTVSWYQQALGQGPQFIFQYYREEENGRGNFPPRFSGLQFPNYSSELNVNALELDDSALYLCASSFATHDKGYTFGSGTRLTVV.

The CDR3 region is CASSYSGSGGDTQYF. For the CDR3, the DNA is TGTGCCAGCAGTTACTCAGGGTCGGGGGGAGATACGCAGTATTTT. V and J are TRBV6-5 and TRBJ2-3; 7 bases are a match to TRBD2. The germline CDR1 and CDR2 sequences are MNHEY and SVGAGI. The CDR3 spans 15 residues. The junction had 5 bases not matched to a gene; V was cut back by 0 bases and J by 5 bases.

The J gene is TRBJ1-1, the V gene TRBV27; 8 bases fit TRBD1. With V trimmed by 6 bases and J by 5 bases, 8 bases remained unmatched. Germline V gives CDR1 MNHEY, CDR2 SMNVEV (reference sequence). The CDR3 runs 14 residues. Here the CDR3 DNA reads TGTGCCAGCAGCAAGGACAGGGAAGGAACTGAAGCTTTCTTT. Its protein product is CASSKDREGTEAFF.

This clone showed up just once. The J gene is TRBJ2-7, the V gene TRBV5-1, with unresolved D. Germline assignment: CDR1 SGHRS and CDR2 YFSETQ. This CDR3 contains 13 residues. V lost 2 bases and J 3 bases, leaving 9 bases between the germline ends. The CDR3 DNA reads TGCGCCAGCAGCTTTGGATCAGGCTACGAGCAGTACTTC. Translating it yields CASSFGSGYEQYF.

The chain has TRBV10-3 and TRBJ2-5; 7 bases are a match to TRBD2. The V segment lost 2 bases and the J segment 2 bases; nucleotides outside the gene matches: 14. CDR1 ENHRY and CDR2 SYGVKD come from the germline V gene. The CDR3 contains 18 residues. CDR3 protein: CAISEGALAGVGQETQYF. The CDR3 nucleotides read TGTGCCATCAGTGAGGGGGCCTTGGCGGGAGTGGGACAAGAGACCCAGTACTTC.

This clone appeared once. CDR3 residues: CASNTFTGGGTEAFF. The CDR3 bases are TGTGCCAGCAACACCTTCACAGGCGGGGGCACTGAAGCTTTCTTT. V is TRBV7-9 and J is TRBJ1-1; possibly TRBD1 for D (5 bases). Germline loops: CDR1 SEHNR, CDR2 FQNEAQ (reference sequence). CDR3 length: 15 residues. Trimming left V 7 bases short and J 4 bases short, with 19 bases between.

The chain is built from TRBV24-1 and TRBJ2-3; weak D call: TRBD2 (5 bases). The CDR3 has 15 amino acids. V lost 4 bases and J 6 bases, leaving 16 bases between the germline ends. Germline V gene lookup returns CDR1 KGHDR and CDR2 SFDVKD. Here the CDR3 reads CATSDPRTRQDTQYF. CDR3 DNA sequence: TGTGCCACCAGTGACCCGCGGACTCGGCAGGATACGCAGTATTTT.

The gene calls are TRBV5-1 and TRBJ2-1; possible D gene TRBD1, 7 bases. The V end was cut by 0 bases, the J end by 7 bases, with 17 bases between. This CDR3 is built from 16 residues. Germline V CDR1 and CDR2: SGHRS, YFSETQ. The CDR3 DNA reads TGCGCCAGCAGCTTGGATGGACAGGAGGGCACTAATGAGCAGTTCTTC. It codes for CASSLDGQEGTNEQFF.

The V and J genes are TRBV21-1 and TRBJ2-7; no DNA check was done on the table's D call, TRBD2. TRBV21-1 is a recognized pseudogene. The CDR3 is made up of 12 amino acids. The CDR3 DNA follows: TGTGCCAGCAGCAAAGTTGAGAACGAGCAGTACTTC. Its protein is CASSKVENEQYF.

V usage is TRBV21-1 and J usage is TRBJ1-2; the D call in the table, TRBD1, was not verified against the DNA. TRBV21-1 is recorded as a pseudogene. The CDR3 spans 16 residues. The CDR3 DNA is TGTGCCAGCAGCAAGGGGCACGGACGTGGACACTATGGCTACACCTTC. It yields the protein CASSKGHGRGHYGYTF.

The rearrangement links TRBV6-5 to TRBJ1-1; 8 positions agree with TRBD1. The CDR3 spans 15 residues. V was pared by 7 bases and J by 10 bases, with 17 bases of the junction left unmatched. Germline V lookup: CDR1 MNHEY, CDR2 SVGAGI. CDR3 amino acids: CASTPPGRGPRGAFF. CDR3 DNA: TGTGCCAGCACTCCCCCAGGCAGGGGGCCCCGAGGAGCTTTCTTT.

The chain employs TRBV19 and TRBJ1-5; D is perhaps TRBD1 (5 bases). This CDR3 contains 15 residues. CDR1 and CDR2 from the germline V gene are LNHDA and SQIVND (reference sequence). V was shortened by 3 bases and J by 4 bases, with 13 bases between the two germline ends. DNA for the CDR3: TGTGCCAGTAGTATCGCCAGGGAGGGGAATCAGCCCCAGCATTTT. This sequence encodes CASSIAREGNQPQHF.

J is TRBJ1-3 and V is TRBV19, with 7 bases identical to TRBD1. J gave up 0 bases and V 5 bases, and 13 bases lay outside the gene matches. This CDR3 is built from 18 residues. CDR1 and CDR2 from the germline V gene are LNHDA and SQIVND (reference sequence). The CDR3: CASSVQGRLGFSGNTIYF. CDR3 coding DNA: TGTGCCAGTAGTGTACAGGGGCGTTTGGGGTTCTCTGGAAACACCATATATTTT.

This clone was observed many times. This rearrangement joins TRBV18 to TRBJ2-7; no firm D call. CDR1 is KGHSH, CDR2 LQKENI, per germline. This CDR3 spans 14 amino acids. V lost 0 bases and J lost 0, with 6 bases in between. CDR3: CASSPPDNSYEQYF. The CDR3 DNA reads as TGTGCCAGCTCACCACCCGACAACTCCTACGAGCAGTACTTC. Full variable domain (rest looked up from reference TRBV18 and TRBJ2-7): NAGVMQNPRHLVRRRGQEARLRCSPMKGHSHVYWYRQLPEEGLKFMVYLQKENIIDESGMPKERFSAEFPKEGPSILRIQQVVRGDSAAYFCASSPPDNSYEQYFGPGTRLTVT.

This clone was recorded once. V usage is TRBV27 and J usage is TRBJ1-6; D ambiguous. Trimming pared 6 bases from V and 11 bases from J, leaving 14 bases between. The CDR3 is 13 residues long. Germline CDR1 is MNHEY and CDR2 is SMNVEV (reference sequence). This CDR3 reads CASRRRDRAPLHF. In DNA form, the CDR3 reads TGTGCCAGCAGGAGGAGGGATAGGGCACCCCTCCACTTT.

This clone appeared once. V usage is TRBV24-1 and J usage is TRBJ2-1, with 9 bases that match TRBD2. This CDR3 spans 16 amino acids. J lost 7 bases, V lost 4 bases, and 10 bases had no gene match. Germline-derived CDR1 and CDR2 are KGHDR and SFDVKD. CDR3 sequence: CATSDPAGGHENEQFF. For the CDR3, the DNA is TGTGCCACCAGTGACCCAGCGGGAGGTCACGAAAATGAGCAGTTCTTC.

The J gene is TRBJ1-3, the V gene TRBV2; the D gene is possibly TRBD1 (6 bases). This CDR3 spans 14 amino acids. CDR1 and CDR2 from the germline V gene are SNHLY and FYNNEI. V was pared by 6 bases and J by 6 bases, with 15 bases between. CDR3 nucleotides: TGTGCCAGCAGCAGACAGGAAAACCTAAACACCATATATTTT. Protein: CASSRQENLNTIYF.

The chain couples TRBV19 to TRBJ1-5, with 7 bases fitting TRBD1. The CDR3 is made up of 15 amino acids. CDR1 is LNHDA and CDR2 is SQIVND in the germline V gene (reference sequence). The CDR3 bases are TGTGCGTCGTCACCCCGGGACAGCTCCTATCAGCCCCAGCATTTT. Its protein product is CASSPRDSSYQPQHF.

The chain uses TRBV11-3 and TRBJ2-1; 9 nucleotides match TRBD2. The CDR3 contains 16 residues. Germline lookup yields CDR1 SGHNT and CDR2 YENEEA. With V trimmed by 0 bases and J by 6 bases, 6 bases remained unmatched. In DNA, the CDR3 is TGTGCCAGCAGCTTAGAGGAGGCGGGGGGGGCCAATGAGCAGTTCTTC. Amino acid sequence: CASSLEEAGGANEQFF.

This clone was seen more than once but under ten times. This chain's CDR3 is CASSGQGAMRTGELFF. The CDR3 nucleotides read TGTGCCAGCAGCGGACAGGGGGCTATGCGGACCGGGGAGCTGTTTTTT. The genes are TRBV2 and TRBJ2-2, with 11 bases aligning to TRBD1. This CDR3 has 16 residues. The V gene end was trimmed by 6 bases and the J gene end by 5 bases; junction bases not matched to a gene: 8. CDR1 SNHLY and CDR2 FYNNEI come from the germline V gene.

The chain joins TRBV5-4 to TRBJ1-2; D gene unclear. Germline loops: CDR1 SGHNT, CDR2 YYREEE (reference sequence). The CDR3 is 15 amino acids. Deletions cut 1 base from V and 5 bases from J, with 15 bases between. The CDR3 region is CASSLTGSAIYGYTF. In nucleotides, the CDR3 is TGTGCCAGCAGCTTGACCGGGAGCGCTATATATGGCTACACCTTC.

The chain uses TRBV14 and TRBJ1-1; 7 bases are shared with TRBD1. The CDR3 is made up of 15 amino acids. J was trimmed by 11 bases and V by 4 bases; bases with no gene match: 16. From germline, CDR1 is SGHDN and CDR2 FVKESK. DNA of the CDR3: TGTGCCAGCAGCCCTCAGGGACAGCTCCGCGGGTTGGCTTTCTTT. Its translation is CASSPQGQLRGLAFF.

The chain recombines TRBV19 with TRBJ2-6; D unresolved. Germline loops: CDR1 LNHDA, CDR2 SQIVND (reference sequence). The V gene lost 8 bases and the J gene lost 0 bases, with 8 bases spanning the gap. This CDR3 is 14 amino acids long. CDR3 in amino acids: CASSRISGANVLTF. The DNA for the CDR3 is TGTGCCAGTTCGCGAATCTCTGGGGCCAACGTCCTGACTTTC.

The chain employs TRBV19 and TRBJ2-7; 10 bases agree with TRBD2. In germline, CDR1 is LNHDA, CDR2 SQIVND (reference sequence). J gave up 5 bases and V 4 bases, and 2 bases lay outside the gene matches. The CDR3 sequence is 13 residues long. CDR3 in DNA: TGTGCCAGTAGTAACCTAGCGGGAGACGAGCAGTACTTC. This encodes CASSNLAGDEQYF. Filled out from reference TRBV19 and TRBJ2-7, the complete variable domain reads DGGITQSPKYLFRKEGQNVTLSCEQNLNHDAMYWYRQDPGQGLRLIYYSQIVNDFQKGDIAEGYSVSREKKESFPLTVTSAQKNPTAFYLCASSNLAGDEQYFGPGTRLTVT.

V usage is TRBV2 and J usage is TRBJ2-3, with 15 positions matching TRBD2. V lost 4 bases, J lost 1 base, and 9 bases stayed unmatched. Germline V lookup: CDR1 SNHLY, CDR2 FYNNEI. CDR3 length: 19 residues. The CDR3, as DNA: TGTGCCAGCAGTGTGAGGACTAGCGGGAGGGCCTCAGGCACAGATACGCAGTATTTT. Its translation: CASSVRTSGRASGTDTQYF.

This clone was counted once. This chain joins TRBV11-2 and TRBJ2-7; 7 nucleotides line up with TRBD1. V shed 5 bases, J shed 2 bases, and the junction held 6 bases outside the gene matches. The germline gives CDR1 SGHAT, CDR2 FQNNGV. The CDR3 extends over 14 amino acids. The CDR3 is CASSPWDSPYEQYF. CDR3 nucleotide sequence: TGTGCCAGCAGCCCATGGGACAGTCCCTACGAGCAGTACTTC.

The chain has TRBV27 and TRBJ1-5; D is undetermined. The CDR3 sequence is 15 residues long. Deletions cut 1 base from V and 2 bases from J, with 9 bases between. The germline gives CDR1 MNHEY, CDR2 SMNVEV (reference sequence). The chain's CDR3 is CASSLLGAGNQPQHF. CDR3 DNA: TGTGCCAGCAGTTTATTGGGCGCCGGCAATCAGCCCCAGCATTTT.

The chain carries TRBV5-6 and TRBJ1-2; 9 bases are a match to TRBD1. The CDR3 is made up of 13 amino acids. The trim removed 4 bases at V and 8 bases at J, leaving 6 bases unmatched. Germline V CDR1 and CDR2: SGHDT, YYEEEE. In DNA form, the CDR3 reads TGTGCCAGCAGCGTCGGGACAGGGCCCGGCTACACCTTC. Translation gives CASSVGTGPGYTF. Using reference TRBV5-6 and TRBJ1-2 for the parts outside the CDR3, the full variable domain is DAGVTQSPTHLIKTRGQQVTLRCSPKSGHDTVSWYQQALGQGPQFIFQYYEEEERQRGNFPDRFSGHQFPNYSSELNVNALLLGDSALYLCASSVGTGPGYTFGSGTRLTVV.

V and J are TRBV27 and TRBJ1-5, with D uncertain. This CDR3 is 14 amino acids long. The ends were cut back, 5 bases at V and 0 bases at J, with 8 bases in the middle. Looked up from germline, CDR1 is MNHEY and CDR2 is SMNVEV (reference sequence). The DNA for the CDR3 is TGTGCCAGCAGTAGGGAGGGTAGCAATCAGCCCCAGCATTTT. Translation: CASSREGSNQPQHF.